This TCR beta chain was sequenced for a study of CD8 T cells in ankylosing spondylitis. 5'-RACE, quantitative and with molecular barcodes, yielded the TCR beta libraries. TCRdb processed the 5' RACE reads anew with MiXCR; each CDR3 protein has one entry. The sample has about 240,000 distinct CDR3 sequences, 8.6% seen once. Findings and caveats of the study: Reportedly, disease-linked clones are significantly enriched in ankylosing spondylitis patients' matched synovial fluid.

The CDR3 extends over 15 amino acids. Trimming removed 3 bases from V and 0 bases from J, with 9 bases in between. Germline CDR1 reads LGHNT; CDR2 reads FRNRAP. This clonotype has more than one count but fewer than ten. The antigen is undetermined. The chain carries TRBV12-5 and TRBJ1-3, with a possible D match to TRBD1 (5 bases). Material: blood, either unsorted or a sorted T cell fraction (not recorded which). The clonotype originates from a male donor with ankylosing spondylitis or in good health (not recorded which). CDR3 sequence (DNA): TGTGCTAGTGGTTTCACCGGGGCCTCTGGAAACACCATATATTTT. It encodes CASGFTGASGNTIYF. The variable domain in full, with the rest retrieved from reference TRBV12-5 and TRBJ1-3, is DARVTQTPRHKVTEMGQEVTMRCQPILGHNTVFWYRQTMMQGLELLAYFRNRAPLDDSGMPKDRFSAEMPDATLATLKIQPSEPRDSAVYFCASGFTGASGNTIYFGEGSWLTVV.